Each of the 13 T cell receptor beta chains below was sequenced from the same sample in a study of cytomegalovirus exposure and HLA in healthy donors. Primers for the PCR totalled 60 Vbeta and 13 Jbeta. TCRdb keeps only in-frame clones here, not all; method: immunoSEQ multiplex PCR. The data contain under 200,000 clones, less than 80% of them singletons. Input material: PBMCs. The receptors shown here come from a woman in her forties in good health and CMV-seronegative.

This rearrangement joins TRBV27 to TRBJ2-7, with TRBD2 as a possible D gene (6 bases). CDR3 size: 15 residues. CDR1 is MNHEY and CDR2 is SMNVEV in the germline V gene (reference sequence). Trimming removed 5 bases at V and 7 bases at J, with 21 bases between. CDR3 sequence reads: CASSLSGSGTREQYF. As DNA, the CDR3 is TGTGCCAGCAGTCTGAGCGGTAGCGGTACGAGGGAGCAGTACTTC.

The J gene is TRBJ2-5, the V gene TRBV19; TRBD1 matches 11 bases. V dropped 6 bases and J dropped 4; count of bases not matched to a gene: 4. Germline lookup yields CDR1 LNHDA and CDR2 SQIVND (reference sequence). The CDR3 runs 14 residues. The CDR3 sequence: CASRGQGGRETQYF. CDR3 sequence (DNA): TGTGCCAGTAGGGGACAGGGGGGGCGAGAGACCCAGTACTTC.

This chain joins TRBV28 and TRBJ2-2, with a tentative D call TRBD1 (6 bases). Germline V gene lookup returns CDR1 MDHEN and CDR2 SYDVKM. The CDR3 extends over 13 amino acids. Trimming stripped 7 bases from V and 4 bases from J, with 10 bases between. CDR3 nucleotides: TGTGCCAGCACACAGGGATTCACCGGGGAGCTGTTTTTT. Encoded protein: CASTQGFTGELFF.

This chain uses TRBV5-1 with TRBJ2-5; unclear D gene. The ends were cut back, 4 bases at V and 1 base at J, with 8 bases in the middle. CDR3 size: 13 residues. Germline V gene sequence: CDR1 SGHRS, CDR2 YFSETQ. In DNA form, the CDR3 reads TGCGCCAGCAGCGGAGTCTCCCAAGAGACCCAGTACTTC. Translating gives CASSGVSQETQYF.

This clone was counted once. The chain combines TRBV6-5 with TRBJ2-5, with D unresolved. V was trimmed by 6 bases and J by 11 bases, leaving 16 bases between them. Germline CDR1 reads MNHEY; CDR2 reads SVGAGI. The CDR3 runs 12 residues. The CDR3 DNA reads as TGTGCCAGCAGGAATTACCTTAGAGAGCAGTACTTC. Its protein product is CASRNYLREQYF.

This clone appeared once. The V and J genes are TRBV5-1 and TRBJ2-3; the match to TRBD2 covers 8 bases. CDR1 and CDR2 (germline): SGHRS, YFSETQ. This CDR3 contains 15 residues. V dropped 0 bases and J dropped 1; count of bases not matched to a gene: 1. CDR3 protein: CASSLEAGGTDTQYF. CDR3 in DNA: TGCGCCAGCAGCTTGGAAGCGGGGGGCACAGATACGCAGTATTTT.

The rearrangement uses TRBV29-1 and TRBJ2-2, with D perhaps TRBD2 (5 bases). Germline CDR1 is SQVTM and CDR2 is ANQGSEA. The germline V and J ends were trimmed by 3 bases and 6 bases, with 14 bases remaining between them. The CDR3 length is 14 residues. CDR3 loop: CSVEAGNGAGELFF. The CDR3 bases are TGCAGCGTTGAGGCGGGTAACGGTGCCGGGGAGCTGTTTTTT.

The chain couples TRBV30 to TRBJ1-6, with 8 positions matching TRBD1. V shed 4 bases, J shed 10 bases, and the junction held 9 bases outside the gene matches. Germline assignment: CDR1 GTSNPN and CDR2 SVGIG (reference sequence). This CDR3 has 14 amino acids. The CDR3 coding sequence is TGTGCCTGGACCGGGACAGGTTCAGGGTCACCCCTCCACTTT. Translating it yields CAWTGTGSGSPLHF. The whole variable domain, remainder taken from reference TRBV30 and TRBJ1-6, is SQTIHQWPATLVQPVGSPLSLECTVEGTSNPNLYWYRQAAGRGLQLLFYSVGIGQISSEVPQNLSASRPQDRQFILSSKKLLLSDSGFYLCAWTGTGSGSPLHFGNGTRLTVT.

The chain links TRBV13 to TRBJ2-1; D is possibly TRBD2 (5 bases). Germline loops: CDR1 PRHDT, CDR2 FYEKMQ (reference sequence). The CDR3 sequence is 13 residues long. V dropped 3 bases and J dropped 4 bases, with 7 bases sitting between them. DNA for the CDR3: TGTGCCAGCAGCTTTAGGGAGTACAATGAGCAGTTCTTC. It translates to CASSFREYNEQFF.

The J gene is TRBJ1-5, the V gene TRBV5-5, with D uncertain. The length of the CDR3 is 15 residues. V lost 0 bases to trimming and J lost 4 bases, with 11 bases between them. The germline gives CDR1 SGHKS, CDR2 YYEKEE (reference sequence). CDR3: CASSLGSGENQPQHF. DNA of the CDR3: TGTGCCAGCAGCTTGGGTAGCGGGGAAAATCAGCCCCAGCATTTT.

This chain connects TRBV5-1 to TRBJ2-5, with 10 nucleotides matching TRBD2. The CDR3 has 14 residues. CDR1 and CDR2 from the germline V gene are SGHRS and YFSETQ. V dropped 1 base and J dropped 4; count of bases not matched to a gene: 1. Here the CDR3 reads CASSLRTSGETQYF. CDR3 in DNA: TGCGCCAGCAGCTTGAGGACTAGCGGAGAGACCCAGTACTTC.

The chain recombines TRBV7-2 with TRBJ1-3; a possible D gene is TRBD1 (5 bases). Germline V CDR1 and CDR2: SGHTA, FQGNSA. V was pared by 1 base and J by 4 bases, with 11 bases between. There are 15 residues in the CDR3. CDR3 bases: TGTGCCAGCAGCTTAGGTCCAGGGTCAGGAAACACCATATATTTT. Protein product: CASSLGPGSGNTIYF.

V gene TRBV6-5 combines with J gene TRBJ2-3; 7 nucleotides line up with TRBD1. Germline trimming cut 1 base from V and 2 bases from J; bases unmatched to any gene: 3. Germline CDR1 MNHEY, CDR2 SVGAGI. The CDR3 consists of 15 residues. The CDR3 DNA is TGTGCCAGCAGTTACTTAACAGGGGTCACAGATACGCAGTATTTT. Its protein is CASSYLTGVTDTQYF.